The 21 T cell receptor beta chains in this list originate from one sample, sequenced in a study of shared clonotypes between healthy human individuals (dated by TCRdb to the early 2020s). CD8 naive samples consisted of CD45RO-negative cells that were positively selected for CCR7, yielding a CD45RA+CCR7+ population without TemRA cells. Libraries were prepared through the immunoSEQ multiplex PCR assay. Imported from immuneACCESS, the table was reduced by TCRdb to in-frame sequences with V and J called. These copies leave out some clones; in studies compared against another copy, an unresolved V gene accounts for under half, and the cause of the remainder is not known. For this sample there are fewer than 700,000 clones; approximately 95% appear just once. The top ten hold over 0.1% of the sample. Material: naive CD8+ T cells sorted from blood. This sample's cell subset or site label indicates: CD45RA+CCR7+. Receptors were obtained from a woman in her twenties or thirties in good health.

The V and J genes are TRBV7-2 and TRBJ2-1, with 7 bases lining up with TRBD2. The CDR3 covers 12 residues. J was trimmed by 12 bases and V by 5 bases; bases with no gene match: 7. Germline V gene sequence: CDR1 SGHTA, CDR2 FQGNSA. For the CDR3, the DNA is TGTGCCAGCAGCCCGGTTGGGGGGGTGCAGTTCTTC. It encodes CASSPVGGVQFF.

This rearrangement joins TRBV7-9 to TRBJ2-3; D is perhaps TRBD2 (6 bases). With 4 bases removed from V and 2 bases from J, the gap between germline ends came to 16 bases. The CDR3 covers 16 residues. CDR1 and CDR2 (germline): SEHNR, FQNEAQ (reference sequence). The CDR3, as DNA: TGTGCCAGCAGCTCCCGAATAGCGGAGAACACAGATACGCAGTATTTT. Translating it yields CASSSRIAENTDTQYF.

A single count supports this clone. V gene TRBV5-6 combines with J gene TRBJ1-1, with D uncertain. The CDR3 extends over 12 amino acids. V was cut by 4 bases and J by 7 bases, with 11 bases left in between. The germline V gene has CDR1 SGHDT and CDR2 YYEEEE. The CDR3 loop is CASSLMEREAFF. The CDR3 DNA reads TGTGCCAGCAGCCTCATGGAGCGTGAAGCTTTCTTT. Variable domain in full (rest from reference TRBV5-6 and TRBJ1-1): DAGVTQSPTHLIKTRGQQVTLRCSPKSGHDTVSWYQQALGQGPQFIFQYYEEEERQRGNFPDRFSGHQFPNYSSELNVNALLLGDSALYLCASSLMEREAFFGQGTRLTVV.

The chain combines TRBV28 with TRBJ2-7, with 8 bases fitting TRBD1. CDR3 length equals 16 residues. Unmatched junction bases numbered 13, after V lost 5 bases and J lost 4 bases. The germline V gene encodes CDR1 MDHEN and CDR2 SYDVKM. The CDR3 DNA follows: TGTGCCAGCAGTCGAACCACCAGGGGGCTTAAATACGAGCAGTACTTC. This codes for CASSRTTRGLKYEQYF.

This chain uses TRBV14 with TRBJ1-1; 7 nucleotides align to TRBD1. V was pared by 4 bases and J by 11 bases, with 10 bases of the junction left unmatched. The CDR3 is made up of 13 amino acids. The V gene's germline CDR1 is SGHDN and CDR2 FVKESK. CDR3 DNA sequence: TGTGCCAGCAGCCTTATGGGACAGCTTAGGGCTTTCTTT. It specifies CASSLMGQLRAFF.

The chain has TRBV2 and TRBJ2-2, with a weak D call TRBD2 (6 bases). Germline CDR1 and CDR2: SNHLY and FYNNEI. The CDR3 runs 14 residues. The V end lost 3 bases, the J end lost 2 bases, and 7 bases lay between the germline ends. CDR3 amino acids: CASSDGRNTGELFF. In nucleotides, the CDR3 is TGTGCCAGCAGTGACGGGAGAAACACCGGGGAGCTGTTTTTT.

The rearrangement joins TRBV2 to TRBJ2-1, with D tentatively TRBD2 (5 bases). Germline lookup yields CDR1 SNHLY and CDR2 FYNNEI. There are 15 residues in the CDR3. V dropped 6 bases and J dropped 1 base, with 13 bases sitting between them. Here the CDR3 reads CASRETSWSYNEQFF. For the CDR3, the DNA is TGTGCCAGCAGGGAAACTAGTTGGTCCTACAATGAGCAGTTCTTC.

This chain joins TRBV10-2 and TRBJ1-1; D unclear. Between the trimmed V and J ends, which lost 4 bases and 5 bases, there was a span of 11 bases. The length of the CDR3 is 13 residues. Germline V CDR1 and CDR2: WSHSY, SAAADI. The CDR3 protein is CASSVRGRTEAFF. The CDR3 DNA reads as TGCGCCAGCAGTGTTCGAGGGAGGACTGAAGCTTTCTTT.

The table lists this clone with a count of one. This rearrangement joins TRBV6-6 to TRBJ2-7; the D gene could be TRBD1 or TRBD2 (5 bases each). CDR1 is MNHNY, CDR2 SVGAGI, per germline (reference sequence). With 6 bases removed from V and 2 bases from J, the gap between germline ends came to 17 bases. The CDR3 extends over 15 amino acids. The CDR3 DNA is TGTGCCAGCAGCCCCCGCCCGGGACGCACCTACGAGCAGTACTTC. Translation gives CASSPRPGRTYEQYF.

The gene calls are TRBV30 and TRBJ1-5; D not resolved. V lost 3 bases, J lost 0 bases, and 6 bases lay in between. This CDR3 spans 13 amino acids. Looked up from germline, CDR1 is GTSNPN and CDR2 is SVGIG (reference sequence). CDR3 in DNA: TGTGCCTGGAGCCCGAATAGCAATCAGCCCCAGCATTTT. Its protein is CAWSPNSNQPQHF.

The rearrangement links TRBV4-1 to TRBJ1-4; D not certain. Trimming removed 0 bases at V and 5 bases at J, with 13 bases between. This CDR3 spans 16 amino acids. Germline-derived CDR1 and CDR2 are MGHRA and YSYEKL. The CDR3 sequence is CASSQDWSQSNEKLFF. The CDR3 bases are TGCGCCAGCAGCCAAGATTGGAGCCAGAGCAATGAAAAACTGTTTTTT.

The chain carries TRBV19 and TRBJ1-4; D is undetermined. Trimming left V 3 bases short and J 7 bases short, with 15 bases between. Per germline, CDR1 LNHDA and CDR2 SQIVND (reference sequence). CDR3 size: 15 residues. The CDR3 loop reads CASSIGRSRSEKLFF. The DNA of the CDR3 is TGTGCCAGTAGTATCGGCCGCAGTCGGAGTGAAAAACTGTTTTTT.

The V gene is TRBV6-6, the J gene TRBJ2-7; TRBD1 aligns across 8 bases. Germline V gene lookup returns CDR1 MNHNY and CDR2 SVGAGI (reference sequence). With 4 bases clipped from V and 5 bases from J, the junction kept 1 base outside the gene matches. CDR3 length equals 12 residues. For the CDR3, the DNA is TGTGCCAGCAGTTGGGACAGGAACGAGCAGTACTTC. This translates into CASSWDRNEQYF.

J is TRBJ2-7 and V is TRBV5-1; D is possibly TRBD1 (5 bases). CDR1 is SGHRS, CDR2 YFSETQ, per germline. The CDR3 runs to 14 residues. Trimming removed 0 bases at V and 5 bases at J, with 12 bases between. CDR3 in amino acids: CASSLGQGGNEQYF. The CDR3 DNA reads TGCGCCAGCAGCTTGGGGCAGGGTGGTAACGAGCAGTACTTC.

CDR3 sequence: CSSPGGTEAFF. The CDR3 DNA reads as TGCAGCTCTCCCGGGGGCACTGAAGCTTTCTTT. The rearrangement joins TRBV29-1 to TRBJ1-1, with D maybe TRBD1 (5 bases). V was trimmed by 8 bases and J by 4 bases, leaving 11 bases between them. The CDR3 is 11 amino acids. Germline CDR1 is SQVTM and CDR2 is ANQGSEA. The full variable domain, rest sourced from reference TRBV29-1 and TRBJ1-1, is SAVISQKPSRDICQRGTSLTIQCQVDSQVTMMFWYRQQPGQSLTLIATANQGSEATYESGFVIDKFPISRPNLTFSTLTVSNMSPEDSSIYLCSSPGGTEAFFGQGTRLTVV.

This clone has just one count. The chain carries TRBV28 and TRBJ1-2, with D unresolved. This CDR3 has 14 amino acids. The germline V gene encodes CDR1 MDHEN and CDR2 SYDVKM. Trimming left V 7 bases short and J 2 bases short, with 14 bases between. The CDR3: CASTVLRENYGYTF. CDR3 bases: TGTGCCAGCACAGTCTTGCGGGAGAACTATGGCTACACCTTC.

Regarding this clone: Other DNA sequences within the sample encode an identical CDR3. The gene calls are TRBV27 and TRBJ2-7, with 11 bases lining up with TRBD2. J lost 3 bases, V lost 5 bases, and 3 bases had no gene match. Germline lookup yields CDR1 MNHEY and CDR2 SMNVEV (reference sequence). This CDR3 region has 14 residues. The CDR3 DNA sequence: TGTGCCAGCAGTCCCGGGACTAGCGGCTACGAGCAGTACTTC. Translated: CASSPGTSGYEQYF.

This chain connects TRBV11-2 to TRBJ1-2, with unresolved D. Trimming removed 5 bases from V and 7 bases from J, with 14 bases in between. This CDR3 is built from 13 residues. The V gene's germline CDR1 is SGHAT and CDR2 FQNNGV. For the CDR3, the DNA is TGTGCCAGCAGCAACGAGGGTTCTGTTGGCTACACCTTC. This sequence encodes CASSNEGSVGYTF.

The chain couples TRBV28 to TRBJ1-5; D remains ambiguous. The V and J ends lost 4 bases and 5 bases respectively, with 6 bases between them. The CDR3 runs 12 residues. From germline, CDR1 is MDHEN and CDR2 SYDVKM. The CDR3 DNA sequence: TGTGCCAGCAGTTACTCGTATCAGCCCCAGCATTTT. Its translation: CASSYSYQPQHF.

The CDR3 protein is CASSLVRTGELFF. The CDR3 DNA reads TGTGCCAGCAGTTTAGTCCGGACCGGGGAGCTGTTTTTT. The rearrangement joins TRBV28 to TRBJ2-2; D is undetermined. The V end lost 2 bases, the J end lost 5 bases, and 6 bases lay between the germline ends. The CDR3 has 13 amino acids. The V gene's germline CDR1 is MDHEN and CDR2 SYDVKM.

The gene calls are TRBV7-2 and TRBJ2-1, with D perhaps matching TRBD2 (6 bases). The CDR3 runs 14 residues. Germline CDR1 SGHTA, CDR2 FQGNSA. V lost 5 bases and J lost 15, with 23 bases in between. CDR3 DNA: TGTGCCAGCAGCCCCTACAGGTCGACGGGAGTAATGTTCTTC. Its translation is CASSPYRSTGVMFF.